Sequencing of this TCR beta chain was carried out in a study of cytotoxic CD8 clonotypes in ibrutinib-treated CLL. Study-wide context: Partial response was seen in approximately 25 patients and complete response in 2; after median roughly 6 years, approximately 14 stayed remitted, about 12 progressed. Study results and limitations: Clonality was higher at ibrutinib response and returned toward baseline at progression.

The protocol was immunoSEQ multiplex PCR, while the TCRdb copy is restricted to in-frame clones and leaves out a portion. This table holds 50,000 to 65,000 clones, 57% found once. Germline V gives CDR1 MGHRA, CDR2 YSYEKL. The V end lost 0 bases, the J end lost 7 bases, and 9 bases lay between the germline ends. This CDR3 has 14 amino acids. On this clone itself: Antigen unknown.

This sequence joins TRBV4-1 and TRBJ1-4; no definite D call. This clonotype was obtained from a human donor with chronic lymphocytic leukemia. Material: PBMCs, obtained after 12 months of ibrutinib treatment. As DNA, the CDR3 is TGCGCCAGCAGCCAAGATTATTTTCGTGAAAAACTGTTTTTT. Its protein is CASSQDYFREKLFF.